This T cell receptor beta chain was retrieved from a study of blood T cell repertoires in COVID-19. Across the whole study: From the United States, Italy and Spain came samples of acute and convalescent COVID-19.

Sequencing was performed with immunoSEQ multiplex PCR; in TCRdb, only in-frame clones are kept and a portion is missing. The data contain approximately 280,000 clones, 90% of them singletons. V gave up 7 bases and J gave up 2 bases; unmatched junction bases: 12. There are 17 residues in the CDR3. The germline CDR1 and CDR2 sequences are SGHAT and FQNNGV. The receptor was derived from a woman in her late teens or twenties with acute COVID-19. This chain joins TRBV11-2 and TRBJ2-3; the match to TRBD2 covers 10 bases. Sequenced input: PBMCs or T cells enriched from blood (not recorded which). Written as DNA, the CDR3 is TGTGCCAGCATCACGGCAGGACTAGCGGCAATCACAGATACGCAGTATTTT. Amino acid sequence: CASITAGLAAITDTQYF.